This T cell receptor beta chain was sequenced during a study of Graves' ophthalmopathy and Graves' hyperthyroidism. Study-wide findings and caveats: The model reached 70% to 71% sensitivity and approximately 72% specificity for predicting ophthalmopathy progression. Ophthalmopathy was separated from stable hyperthyroidism by a 13-signature model with 87.88% sensitivity and approximately 81% specificity.

Germline CDR1 reads MGHRA; CDR2 reads YSYEKL. V gave up 4 bases and J gave up 7 bases; unmatched junction bases: 11. The CDR3 loop spans 15 amino acids. The sequenced template was RNA, covering the TCR beta CDR3 region. First-round RT-PCR used HTBI primers; second-round multiplex PCR followed. Using its own MiXCR run on the multiplex PCR reads, TCRdb lists one record per CDR3 protein. The table lists a few hundred thousand distinct CDR3 sequences, roughly 21% of them singletons, with approximately 3.2% in the top ten. This clonotype was counted ten times or more. What it binds is not known. Aged 18 to 65, hyperthyroidism patients had been newly diagnosed, with under 2 months' duration. The PBMCs had their origin in around 10 ml of fresh peripheral blood.

The chain joins TRBV4-1 to TRBJ2-7, with 9 bases identical to TRBD2. The specimen was peripheral blood. The TCR originated in a woman aged 18-29 years with stable Graves' hyperthyroidism. The CDR3 sequence: CASSPRGSGSQEQYF. The CDR3 DNA is TGCGCCAGCAGCCCCCGAGGTAGCGGGAGTCAGGAGCAGTACTTC.